The 4 T cell receptor beta chains listed next were all sequenced from one sample in a study of type 1 and type 2 diabetes patients. Amplification started from genomic DNA. Multiplex PCR with 30 forward and 13 reverse primers amplified the TCR beta CDR3. MiXCR, run by TCRdb on the multiplex PCR reads, gives a single entry per CDR3 protein. This table has about 290,000 distinct CDR3 sequences, around 47% appearing once. Sequenced sample: peripheral blood mononuclear cells (PBMCs). These receptors were obtained from a man younger than 35 with type 2 diabetes.

The chain uses TRBV5-1 and TRBJ2-2; D possibly uses TRBD1 or TRBD2 (6 bases each). Trimming took off 7 bases at V and 5 bases at J, with 21 bases between the two ends. CDR1 and CDR2 from the germline V gene are SGHRS and YFSETQ. CDR3 length equals 16 residues. The CDR3 spells CASSRVYRGRTGELFF. The CDR3 DNA follows: TGCGCCAGCTCCCGTGTCTACCGGGGGCGGACCGGGGAGCTGTTTTTT.

The chain links TRBV28 to TRBJ2-5; possibly TRBD1 or TRBD2 for D (5 bases each). The V end lost 6 bases, the J end lost 9 bases, and 11 bases lay between the germline ends. This CDR3 comprises 11 residues. Germline V gene data show CDR1 as MDHEN and CDR2 as SYDVKM. As DNA, the CDR3 is TGTGCCAGCAGCCCGATGGGGGCCCAGTACTTC. Translated: CASSPMGAQYF.

The chain joins TRBV19 to TRBJ1-1; 7 bases map to TRBD1. V trimming: 5 bases; J trimming: 3 bases; junction bases outside the gene matches: 6. The germline gives CDR1 LNHDA, CDR2 SQIVND (reference sequence). The CDR3 is made up of 14 amino acids. Here the CDR3 DNA reads TGTGCCAGTAGTCCTGGGACAGACTACACTGAAGCTTTCTTT. This encodes CASSPGTDYTEAFF.

This clonotype was seen many times. The V gene is TRBV2, the J gene TRBJ2-5; D is unclear. CDR1 is SNHLY, CDR2 FYNNEI, per germline. V lost 3 bases and J 4 bases, leaving 15 bases between the germline ends. This CDR3 has 15 amino acids. CDR3 residues: CASSEGRRNPETQYF. The CDR3 DNA is TGTGCCAGCAGTGAGGGAAGGAGAAATCCAGAGACCCAGTACTTC.